Listed below are T cell receptor beta chains from one sample, sequenced in a study of PD-L1 blockade in urothelial cancer. Data came from immunoSEQ multiplex PCR; TCRdb stores just in-frame clones and leaves some out. The sample yields tens of thousands of clones, roughly 87% seen once. The sequences come from PBMCs, collected around atezolizumab (anti-PD-L1) treatment. The receptors come from a woman between 65 and 79 years old with urothelial cancer. The CDR3 runs from the conserved cysteine through the conserved F or W. D genes are given only for firm matches. The size entry is marked missing in some rows and otherwise reads once, few, many or a size class.

V gene	clone size	J gene	D gene	CDR3 DNA	CDR3 protein
TRBV7-2	-	TRBJ2-7	-	TGTGCCAGCAGCCCCCTAACCTACGAGCAGTACTTC	CASSPLTYEQYF
TRBV5-4	-	TRBJ1-6	-	TGTGCCAGCAGCTTGGCCAGGGCAATGGGCTATAATTCACCCCTCCACTTT	CASSLARAMGYNSPLHF
TRBV7-2	-	TRBJ1-1	-	TGTGCCAGCAGCTTAGTAATAGGGCAGGGGCAGGAAGCTTTCTTT	CASSLVIGQGQEAFF
TRBV30	-	TRBJ1-2	-	TGTGCCTGGAGTGTAACCCTAAGACAGGTTCGCTATGGCTACACCTTC	CAWSVTLRQVRYGYTF
TRBV6-1	-	TRBJ2-7	-	TGTGCCAGCAGTGAGCACGTGGGCGACGAGCAGTACTTC	CASSEHVGDEQYF
TRBV25-1	once	TRBJ2-7	TRBD2	TGTGCCAGCAGCGTCTCCCTAGCGGGAGTCCACGAGCAGTACTTC	CASSVSLAGVHEQYF
TRBV6-1	-	TRBJ2-5	TRBD1	TGTGCCAGCAGTAGAGGACAGGCTTTCGTGGAGACCCAGTACTTC	CASSRGQAFVETQYF
TRBV29-1	-	TRBJ2-3	-	TGCAGCGTTGCCGGGGGGCGCTGGACAGATACGCAGTATTTT	CSVAGGRWTDTQYF
TRBV4-3	once	TRBJ2-2	-	TGCGCCAGCAGCCAAGATCTGCGCGGTGGTACCGGGGAGCTGTTTTTT	CASSQDLRGGTGELFF
TRBV4-1	-	TRBJ1-1	TRBD1	TGCGCCAGCAGCCAAGGCACAGGGGGGACCATGAACACTGAAGCTTTCTTT	CASSQGTGGTMNTEAFF